This T cell receptor beta chain is drawn from a study of identical twins. Whole-study results and caveats: A lower insertion count was a feature of abundant cord blood beta clonotypes, with no such feature in memory repertoires. Twins' surplus sharing was weaker for beta out-of-frame sequences.

From the 5' RACE reads, TCRdb called clonotypes with MiXCR, one entry per CDR3 protein. The data show some 500,000 distinct CDR3 sequences, 13% to 15% seen once. About this clonotype: The target antigen is unknown.

The V segment lost 10 bases and the J segment 10 bases; nucleotides outside the gene matches: 6. The CDR3 consists of 13 residues. Germline CDR1 reads MGHDK; CDR2 reads SYGVNS. These same data were also listed under a study on yellow fever vaccine responses in identical twins.

This receptor was taken from a woman in her late teens or twenties in good health. The material sequenced was CD4+ T cells sorted from blood. This chain links TRBV25-1 with TRBJ1-6, with TRBD1 matching 11 bases. Written as DNA, the CDR3 is TGTGCCACCCGGACAGGGGGCGTCTCACCCCTCCACTTT. Translating it yields CATRTGGVSPLHF.